The next 17 T cell receptor beta chains were all read from a single sample in a study of follicular helper T cells after annual influenza vaccination. Produced via immunoSEQ multiplex PCR; TCRdb's table is partial and in-frame only. The sample lists 6,500 to 8,500 clones, approximately 87% seen once, with around 1.7% in the top ten. Specified time point: 2014-2015 season, 7 days after vaccination. Sample: CXCR5+ CD38- circulating T follicular helper cells from blood, taken 7 days after influenza vaccination. Subset denoted: circulating Tfh, non-naive CD4+CXCR5+PD-1+ (ICOS+CD38+ or ICOS-CD38-). The receptors shown here come from an adult who received the influenza vaccine.

CDR3 amino acids: CASSQDQTGWDGYTF. The DNA for the CDR3 is TGCGCCAGCAGCCAAGATCAAACAGGGTGGGATGGCTACACCTTC. This chain uses TRBV4-3 with TRBJ1-2, with D maybe TRBD1 (6 bases). V was cut by 0 bases and J by 6 bases, with 14 bases left in between. The length of the CDR3 is 15 residues. Germline V gene sequence: CDR1 LGHNA, CDR2 YSLEER.

The CDR3 is CASSVRGRDYTF. The CDR3 DNA sequence: TGTGCCAGCAGCGTCAGGGGGCGAGACTACACCTTC. The genes are TRBV9 and TRBJ1-2, with 8 bases fitting TRBD1. The V gene's germline CDR1 is SGDLS and CDR2 YYNGEE. The CDR3 length is 12 residues. V shed 2 bases and J 10 bases; nucleotides not matched to a gene: 4.

V usage is TRBV7-9 and J usage is TRBJ1-2; D may be TRBD1 (5 bases). With 5 bases removed from V and 4 bases from J, the gap between germline ends came to 23 bases. In germline, CDR1 is SEHNR, CDR2 FQNEAQ (reference sequence). This CDR3 has 17 amino acids. CDR3 loop: CASSPGGDRSSRYGYTF. CDR3 nucleotides: TGTGCCAGCAGCCCCGGGGGGGACCGATCCTCTCGCTATGGCTACACCTTC.

The rearrangement links TRBV28 to TRBJ1-5, with D possibly being TRBD1 (6 bases). The length of the CDR3 is 15 residues. Trimming left V 5 bases short and J 0 bases short, with 11 bases between. Germline values: CDR1 MDHEN, CDR2 SYDVKM. CDR3 loop: CASSGGHYSNQPQHF. CDR3 DNA sequence: TGTGCCAGCAGTGGGGGACATTATAGCAATCAGCCCCAGCATTTT.

This clone occurred once. The chain is built from TRBV5-1 and TRBJ1-2; D possibly corresponds to TRBD1 (6 bases). Deletions cut 5 bases from V and 2 bases from J, with 16 bases between. Looked up from germline, CDR1 is SGHRS and CDR2 is YFSETQ. The CDR3 extends over 15 amino acids. The CDR3 nucleotides are TGCGCCAGCAGTCTGACAGGAGACCTAAACTATGGCTACACCTTC. Translation gives CASSLTGDLNYGYTF.

The chain couples TRBV7-2 to TRBJ1-1; D not certain. Trimming left V 5 bases short and J 0 bases short, with 7 bases between. The CDR3 sequence is 13 residues long. CDR1 is SGHTA and CDR2 is FQGNSA in the germline V gene. CDR3 sequence: CASSMGMNTEAFF. The CDR3 region has the DNA TGTGCCAGCAGCATGGGAATGAACACTGAAGCTTTCTTT.

CDR3 region: CASSSQGAGGNEQFF. The DNA of the CDR3 is TGTGCCAGCAGCTCCCAGGGGGCTGGCGGGAATGAGCAGTTCTTC. The chain links TRBV7-9 to TRBJ2-1, with TRBD1 identical over 8 bases. CDR1 is SEHNR, CDR2 FQNEAQ, per germline (reference sequence). V lost 4 bases, J lost 7 bases, and 9 bases stayed unmatched. This CDR3 contains 15 residues.

The V and J genes are TRBV4-1 and TRBJ2-5; a weak D match, TRBD2 (7 bases). V was shortened by 0 bases and J by 5 bases, with 13 bases between the two germline ends. Germline V gene data show CDR1 as MGHRA and CDR2 as YSYEKL. This CDR3 has 15 amino acids. Here the CDR3 reads CASSQDYGGLETQYF. In DNA form, the CDR3 reads TGCGCCAGCAGCCAAGATTACGGGGGGCTGGAGACCCAGTACTTC.

This CDR3 is CASSQSNYEQYF. As DNA, the CDR3 is TGTGCCAGCAGCCAATCGAACTACGAGCAGTACTTC. V usage is TRBV16 and J usage is TRBJ2-7; D ambiguous. The CDR3 length is 12 residues. CDR1 and CDR2 (germline): KGHSY, FQNENV. V was trimmed by 0 bases and J by 3 bases, leaving 3 bases between them. The whole variable domain, filled in from reference TRBV16 and TRBJ2-7, reads GEEVAQTPKHLVRGEGQKAKLYCAPIKGHSYVFWYQQVLKNEFKFLISFQNENVFDETGMPKERFSAKCLPNSPCSLEIQATKLEDSAVYFCASSQSNYEQYFGPGTRLTVT.

The chain uses TRBV11-2 and TRBJ2-3; D unclear. CDR3 length: 14 amino acids. CDR1 and CDR2 from the germline V gene are SGHAT and FQNNGV. V lost 0 bases and J lost 7, with 11 bases in between. The CDR3 protein is CASSLDSVLNTQYF. CDR3 sequence (DNA): TGTGCCAGCAGCTTAGATTCAGTGCTAAATACGCAGTATTTT.

The DNA of the CDR3 is TGCGCCAGCAGCCAAGGGCGACTAGCGGGGGGGCCCCACCTAGATACGCAGTATTTT. Translation gives CASSQGRLAGGPHLDTQYF. V is TRBV4-1 and J is TRBJ2-3; 14 positions agree with TRBD2. The germline gives CDR1 MGHRA, CDR2 YSYEKL. V shed 1 base, J shed 5 bases, and the junction held 11 bases outside the gene matches. This CDR3 region has 19 residues.

The V gene is TRBV7-6, the J gene TRBJ2-3, with D unresolved. The germline V and J ends were trimmed by 2 bases and 3 bases, with 9 bases remaining between them. Germline CDR1 is SGHVS and CDR2 is FNYEAQ. The CDR3 is 14 residues long. The CDR3 spells CASSLRRATDTQYF. The CDR3 nucleotides read TGTGCCAGCAGCTTAAGAAGGGCGACAGATACGCAGTATTTT.

This clone is a singleton in its sample. The rearrangement uses TRBV12-5 and TRBJ1-1, with TRBD1 as a possible D gene (6 bases). This CDR3 spans 14 amino acids. Germline V CDR1 and CDR2: LGHNT, FRNRAP. Between the trimmed V and J ends, which lost 1 base and 12 bases, there was a span of 18 bases. CDR3 nucleotides: TGTGCTAGTGGTTTGGGGGGGGCGCAGGGAACAACTTTCTTT. This gives the protein CASGLGGAQGTTFF.

The DNA for the CDR3 is TGTGCCAGCAGACTGACTAGCGGGGTCAACAATGAGCAGTTCTTC. Translation gives CASRLTSGVNNEQFF. The genes are TRBV7-2 and TRBJ2-1; TRBD2 aligns across 11 bases. The CDR3 spans 15 residues. Trimming took 6 bases from V and 5 from J; bases not matched to a gene: 6. Germline values: CDR1 SGHTA, CDR2 FQGNSA. The complete variable domain, with remaining parts taken from reference TRBV7-2 and TRBJ2-1, reads GAGVSQSPSNKVTEKGKDVELRCDPISGHTALYWYRQSLGQGLEFLIYFQGNSAPDKSGLPSDRFSAERTGGSVSTLTIQRTQQEDSAVYLCASRLTSGVNNEQFFGPGTRLTVL.

This clone was picked up one time. The chain recombines TRBV15 with TRBJ1-3; no definite D call. The CDR3 loop spans 16 amino acids. Trimming pared 5 bases from V and 0 bases from J, leaving 14 bases between. From germline, CDR1 is LNHNV and CDR2 YYDKDF (reference sequence). CDR3: CATSSSPLSSGNTIYF. The CDR3 DNA sequence: TGTGCCACCAGCTCATCTCCCCTGAGCTCTGGAAACACCATATATTTT.

This clone was observed a few times. The J gene is TRBJ1-2, the V gene TRBV11-2, with D uncertain. Germline lookup yields CDR1 SGHAT and CDR2 FQNNGV. The CDR3 totals 13 residues. Between the trimmed V and J ends, which lost 1 base and 14 bases, there was a span of 17 bases. The CDR3 sequence: CASSLGSSRGLTF. Here the CDR3 DNA reads TGTGCCAGCAGCTTAGGAAGCAGTCGGGGTTTGACCTTC.

The chain couples TRBV6-1 to TRBJ2-7, with TRBD1 identical over 7 bases. Trimming took 8 bases from V and 4 from J; bases not matched to a gene: 5. The CDR3 consists of 12 residues. Germline assignment: CDR1 MNHNS and CDR2 SASEGT. The CDR3, as DNA: TGTGCCAGCGAGACAGGGATATACGAGCAGTACTTC. Translated: CASETGIYEQYF.